The 3 T cell receptor beta chains below come from one sample, sequenced in a study of graft-versus-host responses after intestinal transplantation. The data were produced by immunoSEQ multiplex PCR, yet TCRdb's version contains in-frame clones alone and is incomplete. This sample has more than 100,000 clones, with about 93% found just once. Their antigens are not known. Sequenced here: unstimulated CD4+ T cells sorted from spleen or lymph node cells, sampled before intestinal transplant. Receptors originate from a human donor who received an intestinal transplant.

V usage is TRBV25-1 and J usage is TRBJ2-5; 7 bases match TRBD2. V shed 3 bases and J 5 bases; nucleotides not matched to a gene: 15. This CDR3 has 17 amino acids. Germline CDR1 MGHDK, CDR2 SYGVNS. This CDR3 is CASSEGLSGRAGETQYF. The CDR3 nucleotides are TGTGCCAGCAGTGAGGGGTTAAGTGGGAGGGCCGGGGAGACCCAGTACTTC.

The rearrangement uses TRBV5-1 and TRBJ2-3; TRBD2 aligns across 10 bases. Germline CDR1 is SGHRS and CDR2 is YFSETQ. V lost 6 bases and J lost 2; bases outside the gene matches: 6. There are 15 residues in the CDR3. CDR3 region: CASMGLAGDTDTQYF. The CDR3 DNA sequence: TGCGCCAGCATGGGGCTAGCGGGAGACACAGATACGCAGTATTTT.

The DNA for the CDR3 is TGTGCCAGCAGCCGCAGGGATTCTAATGAAAAACTGTTTTTT. Protein product: CASSRRDSNEKLFF. This chain connects TRBV7-8 to TRBJ1-4; D is possibly TRBD1 (5 bases). V dropped 5 bases and J dropped 3 bases, with 10 bases sitting between them. Germline V gene data show CDR1 as SGHVS and CDR2 as FQNEAQ. This CDR3 region has 14 residues.